These T cell receptor beta chains were read from a single sample in a study of CD8 T cells in ankylosing spondylitis. TCRdb re-called the 5' RACE reads through MiXCR, storing one row per CDR3 protein. The sample records some 250,000 distinct CDR3 sequences, 20% to 30% being singletons. Sequenced sample: blood, either unsorted or a sorted T cell fraction (not recorded which). The origin of the receptors is a male donor with ankylosing spondylitis or in good health (not recorded which). Both conserved end residues are part of each CDR3. A D gene is named only where the DNA matches it firmly. Where a row states a size, it is once, few, many or the class of an expanded clone; other rows omit it.

TRBV7-2	TRBJ1-5	few	NA	TGTGCCAGCAGCCCTCGGACAGCCAACGGGAATCAGCCCCAGCATTTT	CASSPRTANGNQPQHF
TRBV4-2	TRBJ2-5	NA	NA	TGTGCCAGCAGCCAAGACGGGCAGGCCCAGTACTTC	CASSQDGQAQYF
TRBV20-1	TRBJ1-2	many	NA	TGCAGTGCTAAGGCGCGGGGCGGCTACACCTTC	CSAKARGGYTF
TRBV20-1	TRBJ1-6	NA	TRBD1	TGCAGTGCTAGAGCCGGGACAGGGAATTCACCCCTCCACTTT	CSARAGTGNSPLHF
TRBV4-2	TRBJ1-1	many	NA	TGTGCCAGCAGCCAAGATGGCGGGGGCGCGGACACTGAAGCTTTCTTT	CASSQDGGGADTEAFF
TRBV12-3/TRBV12-4	TRBJ2-5	NA	NA	TGTGCCAGCAGTCCCACGGAAGAGACCCAGTACTTC	CASSPTEETQYF
TRBV12-3/TRBV12-4	TRBJ2-5	few	NA	TGTGCCAGCAGTTTGGACGGATTCGGGGAGACCCAGTACTTC	CASSLDGFGETQYF
TRBV12-3/TRBV12-4	TRBJ2-5	NA	NA	TGTGCCAGCAGTCTCCGGGACGCCGAGACCCAGTACTTC	CASSLRDAETQYF
TRBV20-1	TRBJ2-3	NA	TRBD2	TGCAGTGCTACCAACCCCGGGGGGGGCTTCATAACAGATACGCAGTATTTT	CSATNPGGGFITDTQYF
TRBV5-5	TRBJ2-4	NA	NA	TGTGCCAGCAGCTACGCAGGACAGGAGGGAAACATTCAGTACTTC	CASSYAGQEGNIQYF
TRBV20-1	TRBJ2-7	few	NA	TGCAGTGCTAGAGATTGGTCAGGGCTCGGGTGGGAGCAGTACTTC	CSARDWSGLGWEQYF
TRBV29-1	TRBJ2-3	many	NA	TGCAGCTTGTCAGGCCCTAGCTCTGGCACAGATACGCAGTATTTT	CSLSGPSSGTDTQYF
TRBV10-2	TRBJ2-1	many	NA	TGCGCCAGCAGTGGACACAGGTCTTACAATGAGCAGTTCTTC	CASSGHRSYNEQFF
TRBV2	TRBJ1-4	NA	NA	TGTGCCAGCAGTGAAGAAAACGAAGAACTGTTTTTT	CASSEENEELFF
TRBV6-6	TRBJ2-5	NA	TRBD2	TGTGCCAGCAGGGGTAGCGGGGCCCCACAGTACTTC	CASRGSGAPQYF
TRBV20-1	TRBJ1-5	NA	TRBD1	TGCAGTGCCATAGAAACAGGGGGGGGGCAGCCCCAGCATTTT	CSAIETGGGQPQHF
TRBV6-1	TRBJ2-7	many	NA	TGTGCCAGCAGTCTTAGCGGATCGGCCACCTACGAGCAGTACTTC	CASSLSGSATYEQYF
TRBV20-1	TRBJ2-7	NA	NA	TGCAGTGCTGGCACCAACCAATACGAGCAGTACTTC	CSAGTNQYEQYF
TRBV20-1	TRBJ2-1	few	NA	TGCAGTGCTAGAGATCAATCGGGGGCCAGGTACAATGAGCAGTTCTTC	CSARDQSGARYNEQFF
TRBV20-1	TRBJ2-3	NA	NA	TGCAGTGCTAGATCCGGGGCTGGGGATACGCAGTATTTT	CSARSGAGDTQYF
TRBV11-2	TRBJ2-7	NA	NA	TGTGCCAGCAGCTCAGGGGGGCCGGGACAGACCTACGAGCAGTACTTC	CASSSGGPGQTYEQYF
TRBV12-3/TRBV12-4	TRBJ1-5	many	NA	TGTGCCAGCAGCCTTCGACAGGGCAATCAGCCCCAGCATTTT	CASSLRQGNQPQHF
TRBV6-1	TRBJ2-7	NA	TRBD1	TGTGCCAGCAGCCGTGGACAGGGGGGAAGCTCCTACGAGCAGTACTTC	CASSRGQGGSSYEQYF
TRBV9	TRBJ2-7	few	NA	TGTGCCAGCAGCGTAGATGGCCGGGGGGAGCAGTACTTC	CASSVDGRGEQYF
TRBV18	TRBJ1-1	many	NA	TGTGCCAGCTCACCCTCGGAGACTGAAGCTTTCTTT	CASSPSETEAFF
TRBV20-1	TRBJ1-5	many	TRBD1	TGCAGTGCTAGGTTGGGGACAGGGAATCAGCCCCAGCATTTT	CSARLGTGNQPQHF
TRBV5-5	TRBJ2-3	NA	NA	TGTGCCAGCAGCTCCGAACCTCTCGGTACGCAGTATTTT	CASSSEPLGTQYF
TRBV10-3	TRBJ2-1	many	NA	TGTGCCATCGCAGATAGGGAATCCTACAATGAGCAGTTCTTC	CAIADRESYNEQFF
TRBV5-1	TRBJ1-1	few	NA	TGCGCCAGCAGGCGGACTGGCGAAGCTTTCTTT	CASRRTGEAFF
TRBV4-1	TRBJ2-7	once	NA	TGCGCCAGCAGCCAATCCCAGAACTCCTACGAGCAGTACTTC	CASSQSQNSYEQYF
TRBV5-6	TRBJ1-1	many	NA	TGTGCCAGCAGCCTGGCAGGGGATAGGGGTAACACTGAAGCTTTCTTT	CASSLAGDRGNTEAFF
TRBV7-2	TRBJ2-3	many	NA	TGTGCCAGCGTCGTAGCTCCCGCTAGCACAGATACGCAGTATTTT	CASVVAPASTDTQYF
TRBV20-1	TRBJ1-5	few	NA	TGCAGTGCTAGCGCCGAAAAGCCCCAGCATTTT	CSASAEKPQHF
TRBV29-1	TRBJ2-3	NA	NA	TGCAGCGTTAGGACAGGCACAGATACGCAGTATTTT	CSVRTGTDTQYF
TRBV20-1	TRBJ2-7	once	NA	TGCAGTGTTTCGGGGACCTCCTACGAGCAGTACTTC	CSVSGTSYEQYF
TRBV29-1	TRBJ2-5	many	TRBD2	TGCAGCGTGGCGACTAGCGGCCCAGGGACCCAGTACTTC	CSVATSGPGTQYF
TRBV7-9	TRBJ2-1	many	NA	TGTGCCAGCAGCCCACCTCCTAGGTTTGGCAATGAGCAGTTCTTC	CASSPPPRFGNEQFF
TRBV6-1	TRBJ2-3	NA	NA	TGTGCCAGCAGTGATCACAGCAGCACAGATACGCAGTATTTT	CASSDHSSTDTQYF
TRBV2	TRBJ1-4	once	NA	TGTGCCAGCAGTCGGGACAACGGGAAGGAAAAACTGTTTTTT	CASSRDNGKEKLFF
TRBV20-1	TRBJ2-7	once	NA	TGCAGTGCCATCCAGGGTCACGAGCAGTACTTC	CSAIQGHEQYF